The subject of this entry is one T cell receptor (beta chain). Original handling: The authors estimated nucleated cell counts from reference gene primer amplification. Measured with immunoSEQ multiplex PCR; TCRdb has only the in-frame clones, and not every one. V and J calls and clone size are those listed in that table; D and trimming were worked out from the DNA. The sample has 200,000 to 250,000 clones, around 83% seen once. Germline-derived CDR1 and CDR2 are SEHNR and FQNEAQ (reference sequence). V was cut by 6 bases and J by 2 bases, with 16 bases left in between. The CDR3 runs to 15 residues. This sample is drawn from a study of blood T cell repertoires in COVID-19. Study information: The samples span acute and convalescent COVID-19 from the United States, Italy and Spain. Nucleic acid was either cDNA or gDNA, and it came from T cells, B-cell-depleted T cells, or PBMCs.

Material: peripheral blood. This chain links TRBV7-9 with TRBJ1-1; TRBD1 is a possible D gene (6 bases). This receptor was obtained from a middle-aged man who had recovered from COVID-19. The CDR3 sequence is CASSPQGMVNTEAFF. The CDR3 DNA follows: TGTGCCAGCAGTCCTCAGGGGATGGTAAACACTGAAGCTTTCTTT.